The TCR beta chain under discussion was sequenced for a study of regulatory T cells in long-lasting Graves disease. Study-level background: Prior antithyroid drug treatment in newly diagnosed Graves' patients lasted under 3 months. General observations from the study: Examination was confined to peripheral blood, excluding thyroid tissue.

Time point defined: newly diagnosed GD, antithyroid drugs for less than 3 months. Scientists built the TCR library using RNA that was extracted from PBMCs. This clonotype was detected only a few times. Its antigen is as yet unknown. Library construction for TCR beta used iRepertoire HTBI primers and Arm-PCR of CDR3 regions. TCRdb called the multiplex PCR reads again in MiXCR, with one record for every CDR3 protein. The sample carries 400,000 to 500,000 distinct CDR3 sequences, 12% to 15% recorded once. Germline V gives CDR1 LNHDA, CDR2 SQIVND (reference sequence). This CDR3 has 19 amino acids. The V end lost 3 bases, the J end lost 2 bases, and 23 bases lay between the germline ends. This same sample was also part of a study on T cells in Graves' hyperthyroidism and ophthalmopathy. That investigation notes: With the HTBI primer set, the TCR CDR3 went through a first round of RT-PCR.

Here the sequenced sample was peripheral blood mononuclear cells (PBMCs), taken at new diagnosis, from a patient treated with antithyroid drugs. This clonotype was sampled from a woman between 50 and 59 years old with Graves disease. The chain has TRBV19 and TRBJ1-3; TRBD1 might be the D (6 bases). CDR3 protein: CASSMGGEFIQDTGNTIYF. The CDR3 nucleotides are TGTGCCAGTAGTATGGGGGGCGAGTTCATCCAAGATACTGGAAACACCATATATTTT.